The rows below give T cell receptor beta chains drawn from one sample of a study of OX40 agonist ivuxolimab in advanced cancers. Assay: immunoSEQ multiplex PCR; the TCRdb copy retains only in-frame clones and omits some. Altogether some 46,000 clones are present, 85% to 95% being singletons, with the ten largest covering 8% to 13%. Sample: CD4+ or CD8+ T cells sorted from blood, taken in a trial of the OX40 agonist ivuxolimab. The origin of the receptors is an adult with an advanced solid tumor such as melanoma, head and neck, liver or kidney cancer. CDR3s include the opening cysteine and the closing phenylalanine or tryptophan. The D gene is left open where the match is weak. The listing skips clone size in some rows; elsewhere it reads once, few, many or a size class.

>-|TRBJ2-1|TRBV18|-
CASSPYSRGEGSSYNEQFF
TGTGCCAGCTCACCATACTCGAGGGGGGAGGGAAGCTCCTACAATGAGCAGTTCTTC
>-|TRBJ2-3|TRBV15|-
CATSRDLTDTQYF
TGTGCCACCAGCAGAGATCTAACAGATACGCAGTATTTT
>-|TRBJ2-5|TRBV5-5|TRBD2
CASSSQEGTSGRKTQYF
TGTGCCAGCAGCTCTCAAGAAGGGACTAGCGGCCGAAAGACCCAGTACTTC
>-|TRBJ2-7|TRBV7-2|-
CASSLTQGSSYEQYF
TGTGCCAGCAGCTTAACACAGGGATCGTCCTACGAGCAGTACTTC
>-|TRBJ2-1|TRBV6-4|TRBD2
CASSEQTSGANEQFF
TGTGCCAGCAGTGAGCAAACTAGCGGAGCCAATGAGCAGTTCTTC
>-|TRBJ2-3|TRBV29-1|TRBD1
CSVEAWTGLGVTQYF
TGCAGCGTTGAGGCCTGGACAGGGCTTGGAGTAACGCAGTATTTT
>once|TRBJ2-7|TRBV9|TRBD1
CASSPDRVNEQYF
TGTGCCAGCAGCCCGGACAGGGTAAACGAGCAGTACTTC
>-|TRBJ2-7|TRBV28|TRBD2
CASSLLRSRENIHEQYF
TGTGCCAGCAGTTTGCTTCGTTCGCGGGAGAATATCCACGAGCAGTACTTC
>-|TRBJ2-5|TRBV7-9|-
CASSPRWSESQETQYF
TGTGCCAGCAGCCCGCGGTGGTCAGAAAGTCAAGAGACCCAGTACTTC
>-|TRBJ1-2|TRBV9|-
CASSAGYGYTF
TGTGCCAGCAGCGCAGGTTATGGCTACACCTTC
>-|TRBJ1-1|TRBV27|-
CASMSGVMNTEAFF
TGTGCCAGCATGTCAGGAGTTATGAACACTGAAGCTTTCTTT
>-|TRBJ2-2|TRBV5-8|-
CASSLETVNTGELFF
TGTGCCAGCAGCTTGGAGACTGTGAACACCGGGGAGCTGTTTTTT
>-|TRBJ1-5|TRBV6-5|TRBD1
CASSLGTGVQPQHF
TGTGCCAGCAGCCTCGGGACAGGGGTTCAGCCCCAGCATTTT
>-|TRBJ2-7|TRBV7-8|TRBD2
CAVVGPSGSAEQYF
TGTGCCGTCGTTGGGCCTAGCGGGAGCGCCGAGCAGTACTTC
>-|TRBJ1-1|TRBV4-1|-
CASSQARAGHLNTEAFF
TGCGCCAGCAGCCAGGCCCGCGCCGGACACTTAAACACTGAAGCTTTCTTT
>-|TRBJ2-7|TRBV28|TRBD2
CASRQVTSGPYEQYF
TGTGCCAGCAGGCAGGTGACTAGCGGCCCATACGAGCAGTACTTC
>-|TRBJ1-4|TRBV28|-
CASLRKLFF
TGTGCCAGCTTAAGAAAACTGTTTTTT
>-|TRBJ1-6|TRBV28|-
CASSLVSSGSPLHF
TGTGCCAGCAGTTTAGTATCCAGTGGGTCACCCCTCCACTTT
>-|TRBJ2-1|TRBV4-1|TRBD1
CASSQDPTGGMNEQFF
TGCGCCAGCAGCCAAGATCCAACAGGGGGCATGAATGAGCAGTTCTTC
>once|TRBJ2-3|TRBV27|TRBD2
CASSLGLALGDTQYF
TGTGCCAGCAGTCTCGGACTAGCACTTGGGGATACGCAGTATTTT
>-|TRBJ2-7|TRBV4-3|TRBD2
CASSQGGRSYEQYF
TGCGCCAGCAGCCAGGGCGGGAGAAGCTACGAGCAGTACTTC
>-|TRBJ2-5|TRBV6-5|-
CASSYGETQYF
TGTGCCAGCAGTTACGGGGAGACCCAGTACTTC
>-|TRBJ2-7|TRBV2|TRBD1
CASSESFGTGPYEQYF
TGTGCCAGCAGTGAATCGTTTGGGACAGGGCCCTACGAGCAGTACTTC
>-|TRBJ2-7|TRBV9|-
CASSAPGTPSYEQYF
TGTGCCAGCAGCGCCCCCGGGACTCCTTCCTACGAGCAGTACTTC
>-|TRBJ2-7|TRBV7-8|TRBD2
CASSFGGGSYEQYF
TGTGCCAGCAGCTTTGGCGGGGGTTCCTACGAGCAGTACTTC
>-|TRBJ2-7|TRBV19|-
CASSIVGGNYEQYF
TGTGCCAGTAGTATAGTTGGGGGCAACTACGAGCAGTACTTC
>-|TRBJ2-3|TRBV9|TRBD1
CASSQDRGSDTQYF
TGTGCCAGCAGTCAGGACAGGGGTTCAGATACGCAGTATTTT
>-|TRBJ2-7|TRBV30|TRBD2
CAWSVPLGVAGSHEQYF
TGTGCCTGGAGTGTACCCCTTGGGGTAGCGGGATCTCACGAGCAGTACTTC
>-|TRBJ2-7|TRBV19|TRBD1
CASSPGQGVYEQYF
TGTGCCAGTAGTCCGGGACAGGGGGTTTACGAGCAGTACTTC
>-|TRBJ1-1|TRBV7-3|-
CASSFLGGSTEAFF
TGTGCCAGCAGCTTCCTGGGGGGGAGCACTGAAGCTTTCTTT
>once|TRBJ2-7|TRBV7-2|-
CASSTSGQSEFPYEQYF
TGTGCCAGCAGCACCTCAGGACAGTCGGAGTTCCCCTACGAGCAGTACTTC
>once|TRBJ1-1|TRBV7-8|-
CASRWDLATEAFF
TGTGCCAGCAGATGGGACTTGGCCACTGAAGCTTTCTTT
>-|TRBJ2-7|TRBV4-3|-
CASSQAQGYYEQYF
TGCGCCAGCAGCCAAGCCCAGGGGTACTACGAGCAGTACTTC
>-|TRBJ2-2|TRBV9|-
CASSALAANTGELFF
TGTGCCAGCAGCGCCTTAGCGGCAAACACCGGGGAGCTGTTTTTT
>few|TRBJ2-3|TRBV30|-
CAWSPQGGGPDTQYF
TGTGCCTGGAGCCCCCAAGGTGGGGGGCCAGATACGCAGTATTTT
>-|TRBJ2-7|TRBV5-4|TRBD2
CASSLSSGMGEQYF
TGTGCCAGCAGCTTGTCTAGCGGGATGGGCGAGCAGTACTTC
>-|TRBJ2-2|TRBV7-9|TRBD2
CASSARGRLAGGPAGELFF
TGTGCCAGCAGCGCCAGGGGGCGACTAGCGGGAGGGCCTGCCGGGGAGCTGTTTTTT
>few|TRBJ1-5|TRBV21-1|-
CGGNQPQHF
TGTGGGGGCAATCAGCCCCAGCATTTT
>-|TRBJ2-2|TRBV9|-
CASSPGGVGTGELFF
TGTGCCAGCTCCCCAGGCGGCGTAGGCACCGGGGAGCTGTTTTTT
>-|TRBJ1-4|TRBV9|-
CASSLQGLANEKLFF
TGTGCCAGCAGCCTTCAGGGGCTGGCTAATGAAAAACTGTTTTTT
>once|TRBJ1-2|TRBV6-1|-
CASSEAGTAGYTF
TGTGCCAGCAGTGAAGCGGGTACGGCTGGCTACACCTTC
>-|TRBJ1-6|TRBV13|-
CASSSLTEAGAYSPLHF
TGTGCCAGCAGCTCTCTAACCGAGGCAGGGGCTTATTCACCCCTCCACTTT
>-|TRBJ2-7|TRBV9|-
CASSVAVSPPYEQYF
TGTGCCAGCAGCGTAGCTGTCAGCCCTCCCTACGAGCAGTACTTC
>-|TRBJ1-2|TRBV7-2|TRBD1
CASSLRDRGYGYTF
TGTGCCAGCAGCTTGAGGGACAGGGGCTATGGCTACACCTTC
>-|TRBJ2-1|TRBV11-2|TRBD2
CASTELAGGRGEQFF
TGTGCCAGCACCGAACTAGCGGGAGGTCGAGGTGAGCAGTTCTTC
>-|TRBJ2-7|TRBV4-3|-
CASSQVGTSEQYF
TGCGCCAGCAGCCAAGTGGGCACTAGCGAGCAGTACTTC
>-|TRBJ2-7|TRBV9|-
CASSVAAGPNEQYF
TGTGCCAGCAGCGTAGCGGCAGGGCCCAACGAGCAGTACTTC
>-|TRBJ2-7|TRBV7-2|-
CASSFYGLGDYEQYF
TGTGCCAGCAGCTTTTATGGTCTTGGGGACTACGAGCAGTACTTC
>-|TRBJ2-1|TRBV28|-
CASSWRASSYNEQFF
TGTGCCAGCAGTTGGCGGGCCTCCTCCTACAATGAGCAGTTCTTC
>-|TRBJ2-1|TRBV11-2|TRBD2
CASSRSGGESYNEQFF
TGTGCCAGCAGCCGGTCGGGGGGGGAGTCCTACAATGAGCAGTTCTTC
>-|TRBJ2-1|TRBV9|-
CASSVVPRDEQFF
TGTGCCAGCAGCGTAGTGCCTAGGGATGAGCAGTTCTTC
>-|TRBJ2-7|TRBV28|-
CASSFPGDYASYEQYF
TGTGCCAGCAGTTTCCCAGGGGATTACGCTTCCTACGAGCAGTACTTC